The 12 T cell receptor beta chains in this list originate from one sample, sequenced in a study of CD8 T cells in Susac syndrome. Random hexamers primed reverse transcription of about 0.45 to 1 ug RNA. TCRdb re-derived calls from the immunoSEQ multiplex PCR reads in MiXCR, one entry per CDR3 protein. This sample has fewer than 350,000 distinct CDR3 sequences, with around 91% found just once. Input material: CD8+ T cells from PBMCs. These receptors were collected from a human donor with multiple sclerosis.

V gene TRBV7-2 combines with J gene TRBJ2-7; D perhaps matches TRBD2 (6 bases). CDR1 and CDR2 (germline): SGHTA, FQGNSA. The CDR3 length is 14 residues. Trimming stripped 8 bases from V and 4 bases from J, with 18 bases between. The CDR3 DNA is TGTGCCAGCGGTTGGGACCCGGGGGAGTACGAGCAGTACTTC. Translated: CASGWDPGEYEQYF.

The rearrangement joins TRBV12-3 or TRBV12-4 to TRBJ1-1; 7 bases are shared with TRBD1. The ends lost 3 bases at V and 7 bases at J; junction bases unmatched: 5. The CDR3 totals 13 residues. CDR3 coding DNA: TGTGCCAGCAGTTTCGCAGGGGGGGTTGAAGCTTTCTTT. Translating gives CASSFAGGVEAFF.

V is TRBV6-6 and J is TRBJ1-2; 7 bases align to TRBD1. The V gene's germline CDR1 is MNHNY and CDR2 SVGAGI (reference sequence). The CDR3 runs to 12 residues. V shed 2 bases, J shed 8 bases, and the junction held 2 bases outside the gene matches. The CDR3 loop reads CASSYGQEGYTF. CDR3 DNA: TGTGCCAGCAGTTACGGACAGGAGGGCTACACCTTC.

V gene TRBV7-9 combines with J gene TRBJ1-5; D unresolved. The V end lost 1 base, the J end lost 7 bases, and 8 bases lay between the germline ends. The V gene's germline CDR1 is SEHNR and CDR2 FQNEAQ (reference sequence). The CDR3 loop spans 13 amino acids. The CDR3 here is CASSLGYGQPQHF. CDR3 coding DNA: TGTGCCAGCAGCTTAGGATATGGGCAGCCCCAGCATTTT.

The rearrangement uses TRBV27 and TRBJ1-5; D is unresolved. V was cut by 5 bases and J by 2 bases, with 10 bases left in between. In germline, CDR1 is MNHEY, CDR2 SMNVEV (reference sequence). This CDR3 has 14 residues. DNA for the CDR3: TGTGCCAGCAGTACCCACGGCGGCAATCAGCCCCAGCATTTT. This sequence encodes CASSTHGGNQPQHF.

The chain links TRBV20-1 to TRBJ2-6; weak D call: TRBD2 (5 bases). The germline V gene has CDR1 DFQATT and CDR2 SNEGSKA (reference sequence). The germline V and J ends were trimmed by 0 bases and 2 bases, with 8 bases remaining between them. CDR3 length: 15 residues. CDR3 nucleotide sequence: TGCAGTGCTAGAGATCGGGGTGCTGGGGCCAACGTCCTGACTTTC. This encodes CSARDRGAGANVLTF.

This chain joins TRBV7-2 and TRBJ1-2; the D gene is possibly TRBD1 (6 bases). Trimming shortened V by 10 bases and J by 3 bases, and 12 bases separated the two germline ends. Germline assignment: CDR1 SGHTA and CDR2 FQGNSA. The CDR3 totals 12 residues. The CDR3 protein is CATEGVDYGYTF. The CDR3, as DNA: TGTGCCACCGAGGGGGTCGACTATGGCTACACCTTC. The whole variable domain, remainder taken from reference TRBV7-2 and TRBJ1-2, is GAGVSQSPSNKVTEKGKDVELRCDPISGHTALYWYRQSLGQGLEFLIYFQGNSAPDKSGLPSDRFSAERTGGSVSTLTIQRTQQEDSAVYLCATEGVDYGYTFGSGTRLTVV.

Only a few counts were recorded for this clonotype. V usage is TRBV4-2 and J usage is TRBJ2-7; 10 nucleotides agree with TRBD2. V shed 3 bases and J 1 base; nucleotides not matched to a gene: 18. Germline CDR1 is LGHNA and CDR2 is YNFKEQ. The CDR3 totals 20 residues. CDR3: CASSHRAISSGSPGSYEQYF. The CDR3 DNA reads TGTGCCAGCAGCCATCGCGCTATCTCTAGCGGGAGCCCCGGGTCCTACGAGCAGTACTTC.

This clonotype was seen more than once but under ten times. The chain recombines TRBV7-9 with TRBJ2-5, with D possibly matching TRBD2 (6 bases). The V gene lost 1 base and the J gene lost 2 bases, with 8 bases spanning the gap. This CDR3 contains 14 residues. Germline V CDR1 and CDR2: SEHNR, FQNEAQ (reference sequence). As DNA, the CDR3 is TGTGCCAGCAGCTTAGTCGGGGGACAAGAGACCCAGTACTTC. As protein: CASSLVGGQETQYF.

The chain joins TRBV6-2 or TRBV6-3 to TRBJ1-3, with TRBD1 matching 8 bases. CDR3 length: 15 amino acids. The V segment lost 5 bases and the J segment 4 bases; nucleotides outside the gene matches: 7. Germline-derived CDR1 and CDR2 are MNHEY and SVGEGT. This CDR3 is CASSPRQGFGNTIYF. As DNA, the CDR3 is TGTGCCAGCAGTCCTCGACAGGGGTTCGGAAACACCATATATTTT.

V gene TRBV9 combines with J gene TRBJ1-3, with D unresolved. CDR1 is SGDLS, CDR2 YYNGEE, per germline. The CDR3 extends over 13 amino acids. The V and J ends lost 0 bases and 6 bases respectively, with 7 bases between them. This CDR3 reads CASSVDLANTIYF. DNA for the CDR3: TGTGCCAGCAGCGTAGACCTTGCAAACACCATATATTTT.

This sequence joins TRBV29-1 and TRBJ2-7; 11 nucleotides line up with TRBD2. The germline gives CDR1 SQVTM, CDR2 ANQGSEA. Germline trimming cut 5 bases from V and 5 bases from J; bases unmatched to any gene: 5. There are 13 residues in the CDR3. The chain's CDR3 is CSVRTSGPNEQYF. As DNA, the CDR3 is TGCAGCGTTAGGACTAGCGGGCCTAACGAGCAGTACTTC.